This TCR beta chain was identified during a study of T cells in Graves' hyperthyroidism and ophthalmopathy. General study results and limits: Clonotypes that were expanded in thyroid above 0.001 mostly appeared in blood too.

Diagnoses were established using clinical symptoms, serum thyroxine and TRAb, thyroid ultrasound and orbital computed tomography. TCR beta CDR3 regions were amplified from RNA. First-round RT-PCR of the TCR CDR3 relied on the HTBI primer set. Via MiXCR, TCRdb re-called the multiplex PCR reads, giving one row per CDR3 protein. The sample includes 600,000 to 650,000 distinct CDR3 sequences, more than 20% of them seen just once. Germline CDR1 and CDR2: MNHEY and SVGAGI. The CDR3 runs 16 residues. With V trimmed by 0 bases and J by 2 bases, 7 bases remained unmatched. As to this clonotype: The antigen is undetermined.

This chain connects TRBV6-5 to TRBJ2-7, with 7 bases matching TRBD1. The material sequenced was blood. The source is a man younger than 45 with Graves' ophthalmopathy. The CDR3 nucleotides read TGTGCCAGCAGTTACTCGGGGACAGTTGCGACCTACGAGCAGTACTTC. Its translation: CASSYSGTVATYEQYF.